The 7 T cell receptor beta chains reported below all come from one sample, sequenced in a study of long-term antiretroviral therapy in people with HIV. The authors ran the immunoSEQ assay, v3.0, at survey level. TCRdb keeps only in-frame clones here, not all; method: immunoSEQ multiplex PCR. The sample consists of fewer than 40,000 clones, around 85% of them appearing once. This sample comprised unsorted PBMCs, obtained 1.2 years after starting antiretroviral therapy. These receptors were obtained from a woman aged 50 to 60 with HIV.

This clone was recorded once. This sequence joins TRBV7-9 and TRBJ2-1; 8 bases agree with TRBD1. This CDR3 region has 15 residues. V shed 4 bases and J 2 bases; nucleotides not matched to a gene: 4. Germline V gene sequence: CDR1 SEHNR, CDR2 FQNEAQ (reference sequence). The CDR3 sequence is CASSSDREPYNEQFF. In DNA, the CDR3 is TGTGCCAGCAGCTCGGACAGGGAGCCCTACAATGAGCAGTTCTTC.

The CDR3 is CASSRGRSNTGELFF. The CDR3 bases are TGTGCCAGCTCGCGGGGCAGGTCGAACACCGGGGAGCTGTTTTTT. The J gene is TRBJ2-2, the V gene TRBV7-2; D possibly corresponds to TRBD2 (6 bases). CDR1 and CDR2 from the germline V gene are SGHTA and FQGNSA. This CDR3 has 15 residues. V lost 8 bases, J lost 0 bases, and 13 bases lay in between.

The V call is TRBV6-5, the J call TRBJ2-3; unclear D gene. This CDR3 spans 15 amino acids. Per the germline V gene, CDR1 is MNHEY and CDR2 is SVGAGI. Trimming stripped 6 bases from V and 1 base from J, with 14 bases between. CDR3 sequence: CASRPESRRTDTQYF. The CDR3 DNA sequence: TGTGCCAGCAGGCCCGAGTCCAGACGCACAGATACGCAGTATTTT.

This rearrangement joins TRBV6-1 to TRBJ1-3; maybe TRBD1 (5 bases). Trimming removed 6 bases from V and 0 bases from J, with 12 bases in between. CDR1 MNHNS and CDR2 SASEGT come from the germline V gene. The CDR3 extends over 15 amino acids. CDR3 region: CASRGVVGSGNTIYF. The DNA of the CDR3 is TGTGCCAGCAGGGGGGTGGTCGGCTCTGGAAACACCATATATTTT.

The chain joins TRBV14 to TRBJ1-6; D not certain. Trimming left V 0 bases short and J 9 bases short, with 6 bases between. The CDR3 length is 13 residues. CDR1 is SGHDN, CDR2 FVKESK, per germline. The CDR3: CASSQDWGSPLHF. CDR3 nucleotide sequence: TGTGCCAGCAGCCAAGATTGGGGTTCACCCCTCCACTTT.

V is TRBV2 and J is TRBJ1-5; no firm D call. V lost 4 bases and J 3 bases, leaving 7 bases between the germline ends. Germline values: CDR1 SNHLY, CDR2 FYNNEI. CDR3 length: 13 amino acids. CDR3 sequence reads: CASSAGYNQPQHF. The CDR3 DNA is TGTGCCAGCAGTGCAGGATACAATCAGCCCCAGCATTTT.

The DNA of the CDR3 is TGTGCCAGCACTCCAATCCCCGGGACAGAGTATGGCTACACCTTC. It translates to CASTPIPGTEYGYTF. V gene TRBV7-3 combines with J gene TRBJ1-2; 7 nucleotides agree with TRBD1. This CDR3 has 15 amino acids. With 7 bases clipped from V and 5 bases from J, the junction kept 13 bases outside the gene matches. In germline, CDR1 is SGHTA, CDR2 FQGTGA.